The next 25 T cell receptor beta chains were all read from a single sample in a study of cytotoxic CD8 clonotypes in ibrutinib-treated CLL. The table came from immunoSEQ multiplex PCR; TCRdb's copy has only in-frame clones and leaves some out. Among 50,000 to 70,000 clones listed, 50% to 60% were seen once. Source: PBMCs, taken at disease progression, from a patient treated with ibrutinib. Receptors originate from a human donor with chronic lymphocytic leukemia.

The rearrangement joins TRBV15 to TRBJ1-5, with no clear D. The germline V and J ends were trimmed by 0 bases and 3 bases, with 12 bases remaining between them. The CDR3 is made up of 16 amino acids. Germline CDR1 LNHNV, CDR2 YYDKDF (reference sequence). CDR3 protein: CATSRDVVPANQPQHF. The CDR3, as DNA: TGTGCCACCAGCAGAGATGTCGTTCCCGCCAATCAGCCCCAGCATTTT. The full variable domain, completed using reference TRBV15 and TRBJ1-5, is DAMVIQNPRYQVTQFGKPVTLSCSQTLNHNVMYWYQQKSSQAPKLLFHYYDKDFNNEADTPDNFQSRRPNTSFCFLDIRSPGLGDTAMYLCATSRDVVPANQPQHFGDGTRLSIL.

This clone turned up a few times. J is TRBJ1-5 and V is TRBV2, with a possible D match to TRBD1 (5 bases). Per germline, CDR1 SNHLY and CDR2 FYNNEI. The CDR3 loop spans 16 amino acids. V gave up 4 bases and J gave up 1 base, with 14 bases separating them. For the CDR3, the DNA is TGTGCCAGCAGTGGCGGTTGGGACGCCAGCAATCAGCCCCAGCATTTT. This translates into CASSGGWDASNQPQHF.

The CDR3 DNA reads as TGTGCCTGGAGTCCGGTGGGACAGGGGGGCTACACCTTC. This encodes CAWSPVGQGGYTF. J is TRBJ1-2 and V is TRBV30; TRBD1 matches 10 bases. CDR3 size: 13 residues. V dropped 2 bases and J dropped 8; count of bases not matched to a gene: 5. Looked up from germline, CDR1 is GTSNPN and CDR2 is SVGIG (reference sequence).

This sequence joins TRBV27 and TRBJ2-1, with 14 positions matching TRBD2. Unmatched junction bases numbered 7, after V lost 5 bases and J lost 7 bases. CDR3 length: 16 amino acids. Germline V gene sequence: CDR1 MNHEY, CDR2 SMNVEV (reference sequence). The CDR3 sequence is CASSKTGTSGRNEQFF. CDR3 DNA: TGTGCCAGCAGTAAAACCGGGACTAGCGGGAGAAATGAGCAGTTCTTC.

J is TRBJ1-6 and V is TRBV30, with D perhaps matching TRBD1 (5 bases). The V end was cut by 3 bases, the J end by 10 bases, with 13 bases between. CDR3 length: 13 amino acids. Germline loops: CDR1 GTSNPN, CDR2 SVGIG (reference sequence). DNA of the CDR3: TGTGCCTGGAGCCCCGCGGGGGACTCACCCCTCCACTTT. Translated: CAWSPAGDSPLHF.

The rearrangement links TRBV5-1 to TRBJ2-7; the match to TRBD2 covers 13 bases. Losses at the gene ends were 3 bases for V and 4 bases for J; bases not matched to a gene: 16. The CDR3 loop spans 19 amino acids. Looked up from germline, CDR1 is SGHRS and CDR2 is YFSETQ. CDR3 sequence reads: CASSSLTPGLAGWGYEQYF. The CDR3 DNA reads TGCGCCAGCAGCTCGTTAACCCCGGGACTAGCGGGATGGGGTTACGAGCAGTACTTC.

This sequence joins TRBV14 and TRBJ1-2; no definite D call. The CDR3 consists of 17 residues. The V gene's germline CDR1 is SGHDN and CDR2 FVKESK. V was clipped by 0 bases and J by 8 bases, with 22 bases between them. The CDR3 region is CASSQESPSILPSGYTF. CDR3 DNA sequence: TGTGCCAGCAGCCAAGAATCCCCGTCAATCCTACCTAGCGGCTACACCTTC.

The V call is TRBV6-6, the J call TRBJ2-7; D ambiguous. This CDR3 spans 15 amino acids. The germline V and J ends were trimmed by 1 base and 0 bases, with 10 bases remaining between them. Germline V gives CDR1 MNHNY, CDR2 SVGAGI (reference sequence). The CDR3 protein is CASSYYPRSSYEQYF. The CDR3 DNA is TGTGCCAGCAGTTACTACCCAAGGAGCTCCTACGAGCAGTACTTC.

The DNA for the CDR3 is TGTGCCAGCAGCCCGTACAATCTAGCGGGGCAGGGCAATGAGCAGTTCTTC. This sequence encodes CASSPYNLAGQGNEQFF. J is TRBJ2-1 and V is TRBV7-9; 9 nucleotides match TRBD2. Germline values: CDR1 SEHNR, CDR2 FQNEAQ (reference sequence). There are 17 residues in the CDR3. The V and J ends lost 5 bases and 6 bases, in that order; junction bases with no gene match: 14.

Turning to this clone: The same CDR3 also results from other DNA sequences found in this sample. The chain links TRBV30 to TRBJ1-5, with 9 positions matching TRBD1. The germline CDR1 and CDR2 sequences are GTSNPN and SVGIG (reference sequence). Losses at the gene ends were 0 bases for V and 6 bases for J; bases not matched to a gene: 6. The CDR3 is 15 residues long. The CDR3 nucleotides are TGTGCCTGGAGTGTAGCGGGACAGGGTAGTCAGCCCCAGCATTTT. It encodes CAWSVAGQGSQPQHF.

This clone was found a few times. The V call is TRBV10-1, the J call TRBJ2-7; no firm D call. V was shortened by 9 bases and J by 3 bases, with 15 bases between the two germline ends. CDR3 length: 13 amino acids. Germline V lookup: CDR1 WNHNN, CDR2 SYGVQD (reference sequence). CDR3: CARSFDGYYEQYF. The CDR3 nucleotides are TGCGCCAGGTCATTTGACGGGTACTACGAGCAGTACTTC.

The rearrangement uses TRBV30 and TRBJ2-7, with 8 bases that match TRBD2. There are 13 residues in the CDR3. The V gene end was trimmed by 3 bases and the J gene end by 4 bases; junction bases not matched to a gene: 5. The V gene's germline CDR1 is GTSNPN and CDR2 SVGIG (reference sequence). CDR3 in DNA: TGTGCCTGGAGCCGACTAGCGAGTTACGAGCAGTACTTC. Amino acids: CAWSRLASYEQYF.

The V gene is TRBV28, the J gene TRBJ2-1, with a possible D match to TRBD1 (5 bases). The CDR3 has 11 amino acids. With 8 bases removed from V and 10 bases from J, the gap between germline ends came to 12 bases. CDR1 and CDR2 from the germline V gene are MDHEN and SYDVKM. The CDR3 sequence is CASAGNREQFF. As DNA, the CDR3 is TGTGCCAGCGCAGGGAATCGGGAGCAGTTCTTC.

V and J are TRBV11-2 and TRBJ2-7; TRBD1 might be the D (5 bases). Trimming shortened V by 0 bases and J by 3 bases, and 12 bases separated the two germline ends. The germline gives CDR1 SGHAT, CDR2 FQNNGV. The CDR3 covers 15 residues. CDR3 nucleotide sequence: TGTGCCAGCAGCTTAGATCAGGGAACACTCTACGAGCAGTACTTC. This translates into CASSLDQGTLYEQYF.

This clone turned up a few times. The rearrangement uses TRBV13 and TRBJ1-6; D may be TRBD1 (5 bases). CDR1 and CDR2 (germline): PRHDT, FYEKMQ (reference sequence). There are 12 residues in the CDR3. V was trimmed by 8 bases and J by 11 bases, leaving 13 bases between them. CDR3 coding DNA: TGTGCCAGCTCCCATGCGGGGGCACCCCTCCACTTT. Its protein is CASSHAGAPLHF.

The chain is built from TRBV9 and TRBJ1-3; D not resolved. Germline V gives CDR1 SGDLS, CDR2 YYNGEE. The CDR3 is made up of 13 amino acids. V was trimmed by 2 bases and J by 5 bases, leaving 8 bases between them. The CDR3 bases are TGTGCCAGCAGCGTCGCAGGACGAAACACCATATATTTT. This gives the protein CASSVAGRNTIYF.

This clone turned up a few times. This chain uses TRBV4-1 with TRBJ2-7, with a tentative D call TRBD2 (5 bases). From germline, CDR1 is MGHRA and CDR2 YSYEKL. CDR3 length: 15 residues. V shed 4 bases and J shed 5 bases, with 18 bases lying between them. This CDR3 is CASSRPGSASHEQYF. CDR3 coding DNA: TGCGCCAGCAGCCGACCCGGTTCAGCTAGCCACGAGCAGTACTTC.

The V gene is TRBV28, the J gene TRBJ2-1; 11 bases agree with TRBD2. Germline V gene sequence: CDR1 MDHEN, CDR2 SYDVKM. This CDR3 is built from 14 residues. Trimming at V came to 6 bases and at J to 5 bases, leaving 3 bases not matched to a gene. CDR3 sequence reads: CASRLGLADNEQFF. The DNA of the CDR3 is TGTGCCAGCAGATTGGGACTAGCGGACAATGAGCAGTTCTTC.

The chain links TRBV4-3 to TRBJ1-2; D may be TRBD1 (5 bases). Germline V gene data show CDR1 as LGHNA and CDR2 as YSLEER. This CDR3 has 17 residues. V lost 0 bases and J 2 bases, leaving 16 bases between the germline ends. Here the CDR3 reads CASSQDAAGRGNYGYTF. CDR3 bases: TGCGCCAGCAGCCAAGATGCGGCAGGGCGAGGAAACTATGGCTACACCTTC.

A few counts support this clone. One end of the junction does not line up with germline, which may come from a read error. The chain uses TRBV4-1 and TRBJ1-2; D not resolved. The germline CDR1 and CDR2 sequences are MGHRA and YSYEKL. The CDR3 spans 14 residues. Here the CDR3 reads CASSQEGVGTLNSF. Written as DNA, the CDR3 is TGCGCCAGCAGCCAAGAGGGTGTAGGAACACTCAACTCCTTC.

The J gene is TRBJ2-1, the V gene TRBV9; 10 nucleotides agree with TRBD2. The CDR3 is 18 residues long. V shed 4 bases and J 4 bases; nucleotides not matched to a gene: 14. Germline loops: CDR1 SGDLS, CDR2 YYNGEE. The CDR3 sequence is CASSPHLAGVSVYNEQFF. CDR3 bases: TGTGCCAGCAGCCCACATCTAGCGGGAGTGTCGGTATACAATGAGCAGTTCTTC.

The rearrangement uses TRBV7-2 and TRBJ1-3; D might be TRBD1 (6 bases). CDR3 length equals 15 residues. Germline V CDR1 and CDR2: SGHTA, FQGNSA. V lost 0 bases to trimming and J lost 2 bases, with 8 bases between them. Here the CDR3 reads CASSLAPGAGNTIYF. The DNA for the CDR3 is TGTGCCAGCAGCTTAGCGCCAGGGGCTGGAAACACCATATATTTT.

V gene TRBV5-1 combines with J gene TRBJ2-1; 12 bases align to TRBD2. CDR1 and CDR2 (germline): SGHRS, YFSETQ. V shed 0 bases, J shed 8 bases, and the junction held 3 bases outside the gene matches. This CDR3 region has 15 residues. The CDR3 sequence: CASSLVLAGGDEQFF. CDR3 DNA sequence: TGCGCCAGCAGCTTGGTACTAGCGGGGGGCGATGAGCAGTTCTTC.

This chain links TRBV14 with TRBJ1-3; D is perhaps TRBD1 (5 bases). The germline V gene encodes CDR1 SGHDN and CDR2 FVKESK. CDR3 size: 15 residues. Trimming took 4 bases from V and 4 from J, leaving 14 bases between them. The CDR3 bases are TGTGCCAGCAGCCGCCACGGGACGGCGGGAAACACCATATATTTT. It encodes CASSRHGTAGNTIYF.

This clone showed up just a few times. The chain combines TRBV7-2 with TRBJ1-3; perhaps TRBD1 as D (5 bases). Trimming took off 1 base at V and 1 base at J, with 8 bases between the two ends. The CDR3 totals 15 residues. Germline V CDR1 and CDR2: SGHTA, FQGNSA. The CDR3 DNA sequence: TGTGCCAGCAGCTTAGTTGGGGGTTCTGGAAACACCATATATTTT. Translation gives CASSLVGGSGNTIYF.